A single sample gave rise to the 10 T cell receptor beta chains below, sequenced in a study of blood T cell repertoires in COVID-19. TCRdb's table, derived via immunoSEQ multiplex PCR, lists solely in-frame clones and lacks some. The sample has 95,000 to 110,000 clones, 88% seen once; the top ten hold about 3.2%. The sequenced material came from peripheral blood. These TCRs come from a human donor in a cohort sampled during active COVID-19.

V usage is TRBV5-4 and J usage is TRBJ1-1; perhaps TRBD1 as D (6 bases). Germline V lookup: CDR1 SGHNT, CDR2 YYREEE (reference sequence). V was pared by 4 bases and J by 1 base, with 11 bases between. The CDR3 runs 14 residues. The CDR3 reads CASSDRIGNTEAFF. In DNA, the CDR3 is TGTGCCAGCAGCGACAGGATTGGGAACACTGAAGCTTTCTTT.

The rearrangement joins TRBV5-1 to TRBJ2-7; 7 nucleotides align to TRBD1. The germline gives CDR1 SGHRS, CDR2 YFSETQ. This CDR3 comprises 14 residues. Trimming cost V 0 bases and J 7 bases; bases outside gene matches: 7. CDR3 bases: TGCGCCAGCAGCTTGGTACAGGGGTTGGGAGAGCAGTACTTC. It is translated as CASSLVQGLGEQYF.

DNA of the CDR3: TGTGCCACCAGCAGAGATCAGGGGAGCTCTGGAAACACCATATATTTT. Its protein is CATSRDQGSSGNTIYF. V usage is TRBV15 and J usage is TRBJ1-3, with a possible D match to TRBD1 (6 bases). The germline V and J ends were trimmed by 0 bases and 0 bases, with 9 bases remaining between them. The germline gives CDR1 LNHNV, CDR2 YYDKDF (reference sequence). The CDR3 runs to 16 residues.

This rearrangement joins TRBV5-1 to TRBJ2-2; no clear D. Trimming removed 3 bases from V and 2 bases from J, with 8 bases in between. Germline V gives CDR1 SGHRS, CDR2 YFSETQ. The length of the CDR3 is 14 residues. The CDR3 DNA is TGCGCCAGCAGCTGGGCTGGAAACACCGGGGAGCTGTTTTTT. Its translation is CASSWAGNTGELFF.

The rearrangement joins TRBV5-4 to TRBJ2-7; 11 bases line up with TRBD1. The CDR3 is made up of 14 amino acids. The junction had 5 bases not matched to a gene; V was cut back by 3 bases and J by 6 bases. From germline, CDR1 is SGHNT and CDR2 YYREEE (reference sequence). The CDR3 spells CASSSRDRGVEQYF. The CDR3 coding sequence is TGTGCCAGCAGCTCCCGGGACAGGGGGGTCGAGCAGTACTTC.

The CDR3 loop is CASSFRDYGYTF. CDR3 nucleotides: TGTGCCAGCAGTTTCAGGGACTATGGCTACACCTTC. The rearrangement joins TRBV12-3 or TRBV12-4 to TRBJ1-2, with D possibly matching TRBD1 (5 bases). This CDR3 contains 12 residues. V lost 3 bases, J lost 3 bases, and 5 bases lay in between.

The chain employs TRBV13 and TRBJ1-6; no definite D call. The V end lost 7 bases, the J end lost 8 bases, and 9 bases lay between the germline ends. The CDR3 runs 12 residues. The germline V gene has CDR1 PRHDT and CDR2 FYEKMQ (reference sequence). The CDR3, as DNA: TGTGCCAGCACTTTCCGGGATTCACCCCTCCACTTT. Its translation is CASTFRDSPLHF.

The CDR3 loop reads CASSPLGEGGTGELFF. In DNA form, the CDR3 reads TGCGCCAGCAGCCCCTTAGGAGAGGGGGGGACCGGGGAGCTGTTTTTT. V usage is TRBV4-1 and J usage is TRBJ2-2; the D gene is possibly TRBD2 (7 bases). This CDR3 spans 16 amino acids. The V end was cut by 4 bases, the J end by 5 bases, with 17 bases between. Germline assignment: CDR1 MGHRA and CDR2 YSYEKL.

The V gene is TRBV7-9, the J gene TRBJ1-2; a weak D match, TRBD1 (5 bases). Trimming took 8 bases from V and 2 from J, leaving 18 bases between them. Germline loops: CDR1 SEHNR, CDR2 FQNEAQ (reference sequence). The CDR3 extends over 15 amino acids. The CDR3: CASEDNYVVNYGYTF. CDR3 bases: TGTGCCAGCGAGGACAACTATGTCGTAAACTATGGCTACACCTTC.

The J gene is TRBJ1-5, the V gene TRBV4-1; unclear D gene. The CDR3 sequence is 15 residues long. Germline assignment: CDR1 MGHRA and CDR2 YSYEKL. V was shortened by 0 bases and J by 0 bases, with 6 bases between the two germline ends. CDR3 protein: CASSQDGGSNQPQHF. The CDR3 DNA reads TGCGCCAGCAGCCAAGATGGCGGTAGCAATCAGCCCCAGCATTTT.